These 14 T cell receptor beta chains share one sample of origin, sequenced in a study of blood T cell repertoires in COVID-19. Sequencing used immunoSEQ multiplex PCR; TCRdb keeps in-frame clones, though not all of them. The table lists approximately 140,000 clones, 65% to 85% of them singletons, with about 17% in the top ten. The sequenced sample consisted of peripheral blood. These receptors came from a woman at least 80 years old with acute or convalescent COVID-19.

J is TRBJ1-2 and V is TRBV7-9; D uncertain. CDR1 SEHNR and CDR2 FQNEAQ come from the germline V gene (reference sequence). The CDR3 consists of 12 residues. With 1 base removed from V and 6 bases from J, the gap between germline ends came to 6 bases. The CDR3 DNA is TGTGCCAGCAGCTTAGAAGAGGATGGCTACACCTTC. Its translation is CASSLEEDGYTF.

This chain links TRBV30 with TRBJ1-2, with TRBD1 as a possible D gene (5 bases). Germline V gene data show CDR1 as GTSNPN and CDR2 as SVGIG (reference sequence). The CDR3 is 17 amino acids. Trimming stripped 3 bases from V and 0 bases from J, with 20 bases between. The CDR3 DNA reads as TGTGCCTGGAGAGGAAGCTCAGGACAACCTTCTAACTATGGCTACACCTTC. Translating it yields CAWRGSSGQPSNYGYTF.

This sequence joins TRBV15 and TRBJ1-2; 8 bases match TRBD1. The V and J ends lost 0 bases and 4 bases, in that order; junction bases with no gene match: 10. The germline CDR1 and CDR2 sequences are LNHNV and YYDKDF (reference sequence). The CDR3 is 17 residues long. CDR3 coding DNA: TGTGCCACCAGCAGAGATCGGTCAGGGGGCGCGAGCTATGGCTACACCTTC. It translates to CATSRDRSGGASYGYTF.

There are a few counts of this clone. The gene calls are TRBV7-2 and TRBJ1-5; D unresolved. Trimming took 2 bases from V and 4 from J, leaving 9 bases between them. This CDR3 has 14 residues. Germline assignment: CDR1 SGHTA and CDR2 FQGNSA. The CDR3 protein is CASSLSGGNQPQHF. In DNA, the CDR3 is TGTGCCAGCAGCTTAAGTGGCGGGAATCAGCCCCAGCATTTT.

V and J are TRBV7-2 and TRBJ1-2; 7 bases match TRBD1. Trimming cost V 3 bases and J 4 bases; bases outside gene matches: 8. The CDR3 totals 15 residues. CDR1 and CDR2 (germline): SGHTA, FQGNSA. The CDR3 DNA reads TGTGCCAGCAGCTTCCCTTACAGGGGACTCTATGGCTACACCTTC. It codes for CASSFPYRGLYGYTF.

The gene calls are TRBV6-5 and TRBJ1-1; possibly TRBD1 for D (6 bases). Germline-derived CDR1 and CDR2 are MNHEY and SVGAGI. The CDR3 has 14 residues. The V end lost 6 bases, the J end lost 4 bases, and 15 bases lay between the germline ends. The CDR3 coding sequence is TGTGCCAGCAGGGTAGCAGGGGCCAGCACTGAAGCTTTCTTT. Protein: CASRVAGASTEAFF.

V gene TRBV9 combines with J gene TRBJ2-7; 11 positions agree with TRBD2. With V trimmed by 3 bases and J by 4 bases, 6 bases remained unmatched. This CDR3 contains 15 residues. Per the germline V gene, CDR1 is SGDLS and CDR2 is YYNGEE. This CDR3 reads CASSGSGGAWYEQYF. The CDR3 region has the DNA TGTGCCAGCAGCGGTAGCGGGGGGGCCTGGTACGAGCAGTACTTC. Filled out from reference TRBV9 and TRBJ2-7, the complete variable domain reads DSGVTQTPKHLITATGQRVTLRCSPRSGDLSVYWYQQSLDQGLQFLIQYYNGEERAKGNILERFSAQQFPDLHSELNLSSLELGDSALYFCASSGSGGAWYEQYFGPGTRLTVT.

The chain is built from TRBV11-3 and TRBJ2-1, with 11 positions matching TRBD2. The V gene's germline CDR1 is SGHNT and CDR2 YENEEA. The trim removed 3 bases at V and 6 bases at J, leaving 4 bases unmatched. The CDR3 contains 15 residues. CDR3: CASSFSGGALNEQFF. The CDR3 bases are TGTGCCAGCAGCTTTAGCGGGGGGGCTCTCAATGAGCAGTTCTTC.

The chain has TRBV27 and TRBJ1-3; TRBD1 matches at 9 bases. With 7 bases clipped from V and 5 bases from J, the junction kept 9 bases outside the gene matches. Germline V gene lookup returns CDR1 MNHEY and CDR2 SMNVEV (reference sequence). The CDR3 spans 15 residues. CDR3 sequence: CASKPRGTGRNTIYF. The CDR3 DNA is TGTGCCAGCAAACCCCGAGGGACAGGGAGAAACACCATATATTTT.

Written as DNA, the CDR3 is TGTGCCACCAGTGATCCAGGGGTGCCAGAGCAGTTCTTC. This translates into CATSDPGVPEQFF. V is TRBV24-1 and J is TRBJ2-1, with TRBD1 as a possible D gene (6 bases). The CDR3 contains 13 residues. Germline CDR1 and CDR2: KGHDR and SFDVKD. V was clipped by 3 bases and J by 10 bases, with 12 bases between them.

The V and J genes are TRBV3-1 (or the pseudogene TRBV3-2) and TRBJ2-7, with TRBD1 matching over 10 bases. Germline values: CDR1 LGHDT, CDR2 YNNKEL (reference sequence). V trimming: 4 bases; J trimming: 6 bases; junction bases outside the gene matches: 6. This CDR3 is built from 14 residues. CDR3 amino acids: CASSRRQGAGEQYF. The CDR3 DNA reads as TGTGCCAGCAGCCGGAGACAGGGGGCTGGCGAGCAGTACTTC.

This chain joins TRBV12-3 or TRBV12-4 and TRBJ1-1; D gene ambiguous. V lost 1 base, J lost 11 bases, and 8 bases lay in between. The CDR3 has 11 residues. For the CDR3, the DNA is TGTGCCAGCAGTTTAGGCGGTGGGGCTTTCTTT. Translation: CASSLGGGAFF.

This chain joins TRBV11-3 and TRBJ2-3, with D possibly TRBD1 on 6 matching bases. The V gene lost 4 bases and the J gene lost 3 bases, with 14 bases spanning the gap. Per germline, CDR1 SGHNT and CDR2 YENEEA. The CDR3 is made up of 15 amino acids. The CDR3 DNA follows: TGTGCCAGCAGCTCTACAGGGTTGGTAACAGATACGCAGTATTTT. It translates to CASSSTGLVTDTQYF.

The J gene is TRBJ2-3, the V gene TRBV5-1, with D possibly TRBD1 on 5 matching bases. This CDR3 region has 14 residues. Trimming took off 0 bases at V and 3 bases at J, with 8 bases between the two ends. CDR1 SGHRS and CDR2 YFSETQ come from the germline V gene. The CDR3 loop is CASSLGRVTDTQYF. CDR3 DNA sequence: TGCGCCAGCAGCTTGGGCAGGGTGACAGATACGCAGTATTTT.